A single sample is the source of the 3 T cell receptor beta chains below, sequenced in a study of monozygotic twins with inflammatory bowel disease. TCRdb reprocessed the 5' RACE reads and stores each CDR3 protein as one record, lacking DNA. Reported are hundreds of thousands of distinct CDR3 sequences; the ten largest clones contain approximately 5.9%. Sequencing input: blood. The receptors originated from a human donor with ulcerative colitis or Crohn's disease, or a healthy co-twin of an affected twin (not recorded which).

The J gene is TRBJ2-7, the V gene TRBV11-2. CDR1 SGHAT and CDR2 FQNNGV come from the germline V gene. This CDR3 region has 11 residues. The CDR3 protein is CARSFGREQYF.

V is TRBV12-3 or TRBV12-4 and J is TRBJ2-1; TCRdb's D call of TRBD2 is untestable without DNA. This CDR3 region has 16 residues. The CDR3 loop reads CASSFGGAVVESEQFF.

The V and J genes are TRBV4-3 and TRBJ2-5. Germline V gene data show CDR1 as LGHNA and CDR2 as YSLEER. CDR3 length equals 12 residues. CDR3 protein: CASSHLKETQYF.